What follows describes a single T cell receptor beta chain. This record belongs to a study of T cell changes during pregnancy in multiple sclerosis. Generated by immunoSEQ multiplex PCR, the TCRdb table keeps only in-frame clones and is missing some. Of under 100,000 clones detected, roughly 96% appear once; the ten largest clones hold over 0.95%. The sequencing used peripheral blood, collected in the second trimester of pregnancy. This clonotype originated in a female donor with multiple sclerosis, enrolled in a pregnancy study.

As DNA, the CDR3 is TGTGCCAGCAGTGCGAGCGGGAGGAGTTTATACGAGCAGTACTTC. As protein: CASSASGRSLYEQYF. This rearrangement joins TRBV6-1 to TRBJ2-7, with 9 bases aligning to TRBD2. V shed 4 bases and J 4 bases; nucleotides not matched to a gene: 8. The CDR3 contains 15 residues. Germline CDR1 is MNHNS and CDR2 is SASEGT.